This TCR beta chain comes out of a study of blood T cell repertoires in COVID-19. Profiling relied on immunoSEQ multiplex PCR, and the TCRdb table lists in-frame clones only, not all of them. This sample has approximately 45,000 clones, with roughly 86% found just once. This clonotype was sampled from a human donor in a cohort sampled during active COVID-19. Input material: peripheral blood.

DNA for the CDR3: TGCGCCAGCAGCCAAGGGAAAACGAGGGACAATGAGCAGTTCTTC. Translated, it gives CASSQGKTRDNEQFF. This chain joins TRBV4-3 and TRBJ2-1; weak D call: TRBD2 (5 bases). The CDR3 covers 15 residues. CDR1 is LGHNA, CDR2 YSLEER, per germline. Deletions cut 1 base from V and 5 bases from J, with 12 bases between.